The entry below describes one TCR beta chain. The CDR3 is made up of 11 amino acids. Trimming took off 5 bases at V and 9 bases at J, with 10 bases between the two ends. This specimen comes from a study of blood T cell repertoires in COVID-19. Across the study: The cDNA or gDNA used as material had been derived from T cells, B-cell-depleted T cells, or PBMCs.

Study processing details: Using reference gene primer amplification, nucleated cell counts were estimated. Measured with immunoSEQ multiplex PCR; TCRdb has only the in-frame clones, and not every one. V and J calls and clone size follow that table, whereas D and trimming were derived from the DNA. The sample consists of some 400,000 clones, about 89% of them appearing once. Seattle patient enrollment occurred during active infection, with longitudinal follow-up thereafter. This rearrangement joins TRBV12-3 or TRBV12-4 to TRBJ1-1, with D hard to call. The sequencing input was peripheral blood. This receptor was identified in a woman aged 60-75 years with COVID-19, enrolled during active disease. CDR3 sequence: CASSTRRKAFF. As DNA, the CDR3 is TGTGCCAGCAGTACCCGGAGGAAAGCTTTCTTT.